This T cell receptor beta chain was captured by sequencing in a study of T cell responses to AZD1222 COVID-19 vaccine. As for this clone: Its antigen is unknown.

V was pared by 2 bases and J by 0 bases, with 9 bases between. Germline V CDR1 and CDR2: SGHDT, YYEEEE. This CDR3 is built from 14 residues. TCRdb keeps only in-frame clones here, not all; method: immunoSEQ multiplex PCR. This sample has roughly 200,000 clones, with around 94% found just once. Study outcomes and limitations: Most donors were white British and more were female, and clonal diversity was possibly underestimated. After two AZD1222 doses, spike-specific TCR breadth and depth rose versus day 0. Nearly half of spike-specific TCRs reportedly go after variant regions that carry no mutations. Among those given AZD1222, only five or six were seropositive at baseline.

This clonotype originated in an adult who received the MenACWY meningococcal vaccine as a control. The input for sequencing was peripheral blood, taken 28 days after the second dose of the MenACWY control vaccine. The rearrangement joins TRBV5-6 to TRBJ2-7; D is undetermined. CDR3 DNA: TGTGCCAGCAGCTTTGGCTTTAGCTCCTACGAGCAGTACTTC. Translation: CASSFGFSSYEQYF. The full variable domain, completed using reference TRBV5-6 and TRBJ2-7, is DAGVTQSPTHLIKTRGQQVTLRCSPKSGHDTVSWYQQALGQGPQFIFQYYEEEERQRGNFPDRFSGHQFPNYSSELNVNALLLGDSALYLCASSFGFSSYEQYFGPGTRLTVT.